The entry below describes one T cell receptor beta chain. Its antigen remains undetermined. Base qualities were left out, and no much larger clone turns up one base away. Library preparation used the immunoSEQ multiplex PCR assay. TCRdb re-hosts the immuneACCESS table, in-frame sequences only. Its copies lack some clones; in the studies checked, an unresolved V gene accounts for under half of them, and the cause for the rest is not known. The sample records approximately 70,000 clones, over 95% of which are singletons. The biggest ten clones account for 0.24% of the sample. Including the terminal cysteine and phenylalanine, the CDR3 comprises 15 residues. The retained sequence is limited to the CDR3, 45 bases, with the frame set at the first base. CDR1 MDHEN and CDR2 SYDVKM are derived from the germline V gene. V gives up 3 bases and J gives up 4 bases, and the segment between their germline ends measures 14 bases.

These data originate in a study of technical replicates of blood from a few donors (dated by TCRdb to about 2017). Source material: T cells isolated from PBMCs. This receptor was taken from a human donor in good health. The chain couples TRBV28 to TRBJ2-3; the best D guess is TRBD1, with 5 bases matching. The CDR3 in this case is CASSFSSWGPDTQYF. The DNA sequence is as follows: TGTGCCAGCAGTTTCAGCTCGTGGGGCCCAGATACGCAGTATTTT.